This T cell receptor beta chain comes out of a study of blood T cells in healthy people across ages. Study-wide background: T cells yielded about one barcoded beta molecule per two cells through template switching.

Germline values: CDR1 SGHVS, CDR2 FQNEAQ. This CDR3 region has 14 residues. This clonotype was counted once. Using a J-beta primer mix together with a sample-barcoded 5' primer, a second PCR was run for 7 to 11 cycles. Through a template-switch adaptor with 12 random nucleotides, each cDNA molecule received a tag. MiXCR, applied by TCRdb to the 5' RACE reads, yields one record per CDR3 protein. The sample has around 780,000 distinct CDR3 sequences, approximately 60% seen once. V and J are TRBV7-8 and TRBJ2-4, with D perhaps matching TRBD1 (6 bases). The tail of the sequence fits TRBJ2-7 better, so the J call may be wrong. Sequencing was done on a sample of blood. The TCR was taken from a man aged 35-49 years in good health. The CDR3 DNA reads TGTGCCAGCAGCTTAGCCCAGGGGATTGGCGAGCAGTACTTC. Translated: CASSLAQGIGEQYF.